The 10 T cell receptor beta chains reported below all come from one sample, sequenced in a study of CD8+ T cells in alopecia areata. Extraction and reverse transcription of RNA yielded cDNA as the sequencing template. Clones were sequenced by immunoSEQ multiplex PCR, and TCRdb holds only the in-frame ones, with some missing. Of under 350,000 clones in the sample, 58% are singletons; the top ten hold under 2%. This sample's treatment: oral pan-JAK inhibitor, 5-10 mg twice daily. The starting material was CD4+ T cells sorted from blood, obtained at week 24, from a patient treated with tofacitinib. These receptors were obtained from a human donor with alopecia areata.

The V gene is TRBV5-1, the J gene TRBJ2-2, with TRBD1 as a possible D gene (6 bases). The CDR3 spans 13 residues. Per the germline V gene, CDR1 is SGHRS and CDR2 is YFSETQ. The ends were cut back, 0 bases at V and 9 bases at J, with 9 bases in the middle. CDR3 sequence: CASSLETGWELFF. DNA of the CDR3: TGCGCCAGCAGCTTGGAAACAGGGTGGGAGCTGTTTTTT.

This clone was seen a single time. The chain has TRBV5-1 and TRBJ2-5; TRBD1 agrees at 8 bases. The V gene's germline CDR1 is SGHRS and CDR2 YFSETQ. The CDR3 loop spans 15 amino acids. Germline trimming cut 3 bases from V and 1 base from J; bases unmatched to any gene: 5. The CDR3 region is CASSYQTGAQETQYF. For the CDR3, the DNA is TGCGCCAGCAGCTACCAGACAGGGGCCCAAGAGACCCAGTACTTC. The complete variable domain, with remaining parts taken from reference TRBV5-1 and TRBJ2-5, reads KAGVTQTPRYLIKTRGQQVTLSCSPISGHRSVSWYQQTPGQGLQFLFEYFSETQRNKGNFPGRFSGRQFSNSRSEMNVSTLELGDSALYLCASSYQTGAQETQYFGPGTRLLVL.

CDR3 protein: CASSGGTLESYEQFF. The CDR3 nucleotides read TGTGCCAGCAGTGGCGGGACACTCGAATCGTACGAGCAGTTCTTC. The V gene is TRBV2, the J gene TRBJ2-1, with D perhaps given as TRBD1 or TRBD2 (6 bases each). Trimming removed 4 bases from V and 10 bases from J, with 20 bases in between. Germline V gives CDR1 SNHLY, CDR2 FYNNEI. This CDR3 is built from 15 residues.

This clone was observed a single time. This CDR3 reads CASSRDRVDYGYTF. For the CDR3, the DNA is TGTGCCAGCAGCCGGGACAGGGTCGACTATGGCTACACCTTC. The chain is built from TRBV7-8 and TRBJ1-2, with 9 bases aligning to TRBD1. Germline values: CDR1 SGHVS, CDR2 FQNEAQ. The CDR3 has 14 residues. After removal of 5 bases from V and 3 bases from J, the junction contained 4 bases not matched to a gene.

The V call is TRBV29-1, the J call TRBJ2-7, with D perhaps assigned TRBD1 or TRBD2 (5 bases each). The CDR3 totals 15 residues. Trimming took off 8 bases at V and 4 bases at J, with 24 bases between the two ends. Germline values: CDR1 SQVTM, CDR2 ANQGSEA. CDR3 protein: CSFSRRQGPTYEQYF. The CDR3 nucleotides are TGCAGCTTCTCCCGTCGCCAGGGACCCACGTACGAGCAGTACTTC.

The sample holds a few counts of this clone. This chain links TRBV15 with TRBJ2-5, with D perhaps assigned TRBD1 or TRBD2 (6 bases each). The CDR3 covers 15 residues. V lost 0 bases to trimming and J lost 5 bases, with 13 bases between them. From germline, CDR1 is LNHNV and CDR2 YYDKDF (reference sequence). CDR3 DNA: TGTGCCACCAGCAGAGATGGGGGGCCGAAGGAGACCCAGTACTTC. Translation: CATSRDGGPKETQYF.

CDR3 in DNA: TGTGCCAGCGGACAGGAATATGCAAACACCATATATTTT. It specifies CASGQEYANTIYF. The rearrangement links TRBV25-1 to TRBJ1-3; TRBD1 agrees at 7 bases. The length of the CDR3 is 13 residues. Per the germline V gene, CDR1 is MGHDK and CDR2 is SYGVNS. Trimming removed 8 bases from V and 6 bases from J; junction bases left unmatched: 7.

This chain connects TRBV5-1 to TRBJ2-7; D not certain. CDR1 SGHRS and CDR2 YFSETQ come from the germline V gene. The V and J ends lost 0 bases and 0 bases respectively, with 4 bases between them. The CDR3 is made up of 13 amino acids. In DNA, the CDR3 is TGCGCCAGCAGCTTGGTGGGCTCCTACGAGCAGTACTTC. Its protein is CASSLVGSYEQYF.

The genes are TRBV15 and TRBJ1-1; D is undetermined. Trimming took off 0 bases at V and 6 bases at J, with 11 bases between the two ends. This CDR3 is built from 14 residues. Germline V gives CDR1 LNHNV, CDR2 YYDKDF (reference sequence). The CDR3 protein is CATSRDTGFAEAFF. The CDR3 DNA reads as TGTGCCACCAGCAGAGACACGGGGTTCGCTGAAGCTTTCTTT. The entire variable domain, with the rest obtained from reference TRBV15 and TRBJ1-1, is as follows: DAMVIQNPRYQVTQFGKPVTLSCSQTLNHNVMYWYQQKSSQAPKLLFHYYDKDFNNEADTPDNFQSRRPNTSFCFLDIRSPGLGDTAMYLCATSRDTGFAEAFFGQGTRLTVV.

J is TRBJ2-3 and V is TRBV4-2; no clear D. Germline lookup yields CDR1 LGHNA and CDR2 YNFKEQ. V lost 1 base and J lost 2, with 10 bases in between. This CDR3 has 15 amino acids. The CDR3 loop reads CASSQGHEPTDTQYF. The CDR3 DNA sequence: TGTGCCAGCAGCCAAGGTCACGAACCCACAGATACGCAGTATTTT.